One sample yielded the 23 T cell receptor beta chains listed below, sequenced in a study of shared clonotypes between healthy human individuals. The data were produced by immunoSEQ multiplex PCR, yet TCRdb's version contains in-frame clones alone and is incomplete. The sample contains about 2.4 million clones, approximately 94% of which appear only once. The sequencing sample was made of naive CD4+ T cells from PBMCs. Subset described: CD45RA+ positively selected. The source is a man younger than 35 in good health. Some clones in this sample may be carry-over from other donors' samples.

The rearrangement joins TRBV4-3 to TRBJ1-2; tentatively, D is TRBD1 (6 bases). V lost 4 bases, J lost 3 bases, and 12 bases lay in between. The CDR3 is 14 residues long. Germline V lookup: CDR1 LGHNA, CDR2 YSLEER. In DNA, the CDR3 is TGCGCCAGCAGCCGGGGCAGGGGCGACTATGGCTACACCTTC. This encodes CASSRGRGDYGYTF.

CDR3: CASSLQGTSGYTF. Written as DNA, the CDR3 is TGTGCCAGTAGCTTACAGGGGACCAGTGGCTACACCTTC. The genes are TRBV19 and TRBJ1-2, with 7 bases fitting TRBD1. The length of the CDR3 is 13 residues. V trimming: 6 bases; J trimming: 7 bases; junction bases outside the gene matches: 8. CDR1 is LNHDA and CDR2 is SQIVND in the germline V gene (reference sequence).

This rearrangement joins TRBV4-1 to TRBJ2-1; 9 nucleotides line up with TRBD2. The V gene end was trimmed by 0 bases and the J gene end by 7 bases; junction bases not matched to a gene: 4. From germline, CDR1 is MGHRA and CDR2 YSYEKL. The CDR3 totals 15 residues. CDR3 nucleotides: TGCGCCAGCAGCCAAGATATCACTAGCGGGAATGAGCAGTTCTTC. This codes for CASSQDITSGNEQFF.

This clone came up a few times. CDR3 sequence (DNA): TGCGCCAGCAGCTTGGCCCCATTAGCGGGAGGGATCTCCTACGAGCAGTACTTC. Translated, it gives CASSLAPLAGGISYEQYF. V usage is TRBV5-1 and J usage is TRBJ2-7, with 11 bases lining up with TRBD2. V was clipped by 0 bases and J by 0 bases; unmatched bases: 8. Germline V lookup: CDR1 SGHRS, CDR2 YFSETQ. The CDR3 consists of 18 residues. Using reference TRBV5-1 and TRBJ2-7 for the parts outside the CDR3, the full variable domain is KAGVTQTPRYLIKTRGQQVTLSCSPISGHRSVSWYQQTPGQGLQFLFEYFSETQRNKGNFPGRFSGRQFSNSRSEMNVSTLELGDSALYLCASSLAPLAGGISYEQYFGPGTRLTVT.

Details on this clone: Within the sample, other DNA sequences also encode this same CDR3. The chain combines TRBV7-8 with TRBJ2-1; D call uncertain. The ends were cut back, 0 bases at V and 7 bases at J, with 1 base in the middle. CDR3 length equals 11 residues. Looked up from germline, CDR1 is SGHVS and CDR2 is FQNEAQ. CDR3 region: CASSLANEQFF. CDR3 DNA: TGTGCCAGCAGCTTAGCGAATGAGCAGTTCTTC.

J is TRBJ2-7 and V is TRBV27; D possibly matches TRBD1 or TRBD2 (5 bases each). V lost 10 bases to trimming and J lost 5 bases, with 18 bases between them. The CDR3 has 13 amino acids. Germline V gene sequence: CDR1 MNHEY, CDR2 SMNVEV (reference sequence). The CDR3 bases are TGTGCCACCACGAAGGGGACCTCAGACGAGCAGTACTTC. Translating it yields CATTKGTSDEQYF.

V is TRBV5-4 and J is TRBJ2-7; 13 nucleotides match TRBD2. CDR3 length: 14 residues. Germline V gene sequence: CDR1 SGHNT, CDR2 YYREEE (reference sequence). Trimming at V came to 2 bases and at J to 5 bases, leaving 1 base not matched to a gene. The CDR3 DNA reads as TGTGCCAGCAGCTTTGGACTAGCGGGAGACGAGCAGTACTTC. Amino acids: CASSFGLAGDEQYF.

Worth noting for this clone: The sample holds other DNA sequences that translate to the same CDR3. This chain connects TRBV5-1 to TRBJ2-2; 10 nucleotides align to TRBD1. Germline V gives CDR1 SGHRS, CDR2 YFSETQ. This CDR3 has 15 amino acids. Germline trimming cut 4 bases from V and 2 bases from J; bases unmatched to any gene: 2. This CDR3 is CASSRDRGNTGELFF. CDR3 sequence (DNA): TGCGCCAGCAGCCGGGACAGGGGAAACACCGGGGAGCTGTTTTTT.

The gene calls are TRBV5-1 and TRBJ2-5; 10 bases fit TRBD2. Germline CDR1 SGHRS, CDR2 YFSETQ. The V and J ends lost 0 bases and 2 bases, in that order; junction bases with no gene match: 7. The CDR3 covers 17 residues. In DNA form, the CDR3 reads TGCGCCAGCAGCTTGGCCAGCGGGAGGGGGCCTCAAGAGACCCAGTACTTC. Its protein is CASSLASGRGPQETQYF.

In the case of this clone: This specimen includes other DNA sequences encoding the same CDR3. The chain links TRBV18 to TRBJ2-5; no firm D call. V lost 1 base and J 2 bases, leaving 8 bases between the germline ends. CDR3 length: 14 amino acids. Per germline, CDR1 KGHSH and CDR2 LQKENI. The CDR3, as DNA: TGTGCCAGCTCACCACGGACGGCTCAAGAGACCCAGTACTTC. It translates to CASSPRTAQETQYF.

The J gene is TRBJ1-2, the V gene TRBV6-5, with 11 positions matching TRBD1. Per the germline V gene, CDR1 is MNHEY and CDR2 is SVGAGI. The CDR3 contains 15 residues. The V segment lost 3 bases and the J segment 3 bases; nucleotides outside the gene matches: 3. CDR3 bases: TGTGCCAGCAGTTATGGACAGGGGGCACACTATGGCTACACCTTC. Amino acid sequence: CASSYGQGAHYGYTF.

This clone was counted once. This chain links TRBV5-1 with TRBJ2-5; D not certain. Germline V gene sequence: CDR1 SGHRS, CDR2 YFSETQ. Trimming took off 2 bases at V and 1 base at J, with 12 bases between the two ends. This CDR3 is 15 amino acids long. CDR3 in amino acids: CASSFVLQPQETQYF. CDR3 sequence (DNA): TGCGCCAGCAGCTTTGTACTACAGCCCCAAGAGACCCAGTACTTC.

V and J are TRBV11-2 and TRBJ1-1; TRBD1 matches 9 bases. The CDR3 length is 15 residues. V was pared by 2 bases and J by 6 bases, with 7 bases of the junction left unmatched. Germline CDR1 is SGHAT and CDR2 is FQNNGV. The CDR3 loop is CASSLSPQGASEAFF. CDR3 bases: TGTGCCAGCAGCTTATCGCCACAGGGGGCCTCTGAAGCTTTCTTT.

This clone was seen only a few times. The chain employs TRBV7-9 and TRBJ2-7; possibly TRBD1 for D (6 bases). Germline CDR1 reads SEHNR; CDR2 reads FQNEAQ (reference sequence). Trimming cost V 0 bases and J 1 base, with 13 bases left between them. The CDR3 is 16 residues long. CDR3 coding DNA: TGTGCCAGCAGCTTAGCCCCAGGGGCGAATTCCTACGAGCAGTACTTC. It codes for CASSLAPGANSYEQYF. Using reference TRBV7-9 and TRBJ2-7 for the parts outside the CDR3, the full variable domain is DTGVSQNPRHKITKRGQNVTFRCDPISEHNRLYWYRQTLGQGPEFLTYFQNEAQLEKSRLLSDRFSAERPKGSFSTLEIQRTEQGDSAMYLCASSLAPGANSYEQYFGPGTRLTVT.

This chain links TRBV11-2 with TRBJ1-1; tentatively, D is TRBD1 (6 bases). CDR3 length equals 16 residues. V dropped 6 bases and J dropped 6 bases, with 23 bases sitting between them. The V gene's germline CDR1 is SGHAT and CDR2 FQNNGV. In DNA, the CDR3 is TGTGCCAGCAGGCCCACGACAGGACCTCTTGGCGCTGAAGCTTTCTTT. It encodes CASRPTTGPLGAEAFF.

V gene TRBV5-6 combines with J gene TRBJ1-1; D is undetermined. The CDR3 spans 16 residues. Germline V gene data show CDR1 as SGHDT and CDR2 as YYEEEE. V lost 4 bases and J lost 1, with 17 bases in between. CDR3 in DNA: TGTGCCAGCAGCATACGAAATCTCGGTGAGAACACTGAAGCTTTCTTT. Protein: CASSIRNLGENTEAFF.

The rearrangement links TRBV28 to TRBJ1-1; 7 bases align to TRBD1. The germline CDR1 and CDR2 sequences are MDHEN and SYDVKM. CDR3 length: 14 residues. The V and J ends lost 7 bases and 9 bases, in that order; junction bases with no gene match: 14. CDR3 coding DNA: TGTGCCAGCACCCAAGGGGGCGGGGGGGATCAAGCTTTCTTT. The encoded protein is CASTQGGGGDQAFF.

In DNA, the CDR3 is TGTGCCAGCCAGGAGGGGGAGTGGCATGAGCAGTTCTTC. Amino acids: CASQEGEWHEQFF. J is TRBJ2-1 and V is TRBV6-1; D tentatively reads TRBD1 or TRBD2 (6 bases each). This CDR3 comprises 13 residues. Deletions cut 8 bases from V and 8 bases from J, with 16 bases between. The V gene's germline CDR1 is MNHNS and CDR2 SASEGT.

The chain links TRBV19 to TRBJ1-2; TRBD1 matches 10 bases. The germline gives CDR1 LNHDA, CDR2 SQIVND (reference sequence). Trimming cost V 1 base and J 2 bases; bases outside gene matches: 1. The CDR3 totals 15 residues. The CDR3, as DNA: TGTGCCAGTAGTATAGCGGGACAGGGGAACTATGGCTACACCTTC. It yields the protein CASSIAGQGNYGYTF.

Comment on this clone: In the same sample, other DNA sequences code for this CDR3. The rearrangement links TRBV20-1 to TRBJ1-1; D call uncertain. Per the germline V gene, CDR1 is DFQATT and CDR2 is SNEGSKA (reference sequence). CDR3 size: 11 residues. Deletions cut 4 bases from V and 2 bases from J, with 5 bases between. CDR3 protein: CSAIRNTEAFF. CDR3 DNA: TGCAGTGCTATTCGAAACACTGAAGCTTTCTTT.

The rearrangement joins TRBV2 to TRBJ1-4, with D possibly matching TRBD1 (5 bases). CDR1 and CDR2 (germline): SNHLY, FYNNEI. The V gene lost 6 bases and the J gene lost 4 bases, with 15 bases spanning the gap. There are 15 residues in the CDR3. As DNA, the CDR3 is TGTGCCAGCAGAGCTACGACAGTAATTAATGAAAAACTGTTTTTT. This codes for CASRATTVINEKLFF.

This clone was detected once. The chain has TRBV15 and TRBJ2-7; possibly TRBD2 for D (6 bases). The germline V and J ends were trimmed by 0 bases and 8 bases, with 17 bases remaining between them. Looked up from germline, CDR1 is LNHNV and CDR2 is YYDKDF (reference sequence). The CDR3 is made up of 15 amino acids. The CDR3 nucleotides are TGTGCCACCAGCAGAGATCGTGCGGGGCCCCGCCAGCAGTACTTC. Residues: CATSRDRAGPRQQYF.

This rearrangement joins TRBV28 to TRBJ1-5, with D uncertain. V lost 2 bases to trimming and J lost 6 bases, with 14 bases between them. Germline V gene lookup returns CDR1 MDHEN and CDR2 SYDVKM. The length of the CDR3 is 15 residues. The chain's CDR3 is CASSLITRTGQPQHF. The DNA of the CDR3 is TGTGCCAGCAGTTTAATTACGAGGACGGGTCAGCCCCAGCATTTT.